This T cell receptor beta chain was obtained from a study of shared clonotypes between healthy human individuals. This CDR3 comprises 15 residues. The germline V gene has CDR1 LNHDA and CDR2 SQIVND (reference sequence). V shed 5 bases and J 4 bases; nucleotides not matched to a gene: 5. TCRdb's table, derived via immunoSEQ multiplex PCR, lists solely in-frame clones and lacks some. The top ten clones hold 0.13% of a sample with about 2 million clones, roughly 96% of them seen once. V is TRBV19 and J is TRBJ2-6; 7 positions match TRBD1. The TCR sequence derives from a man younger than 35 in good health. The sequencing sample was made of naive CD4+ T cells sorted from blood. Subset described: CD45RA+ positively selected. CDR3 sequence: CASSDRVSGANVLTF. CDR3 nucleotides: TGTGCCAGTAGTGACAGGGTGTCCGGGGCCAACGTCCTGACTTTC.